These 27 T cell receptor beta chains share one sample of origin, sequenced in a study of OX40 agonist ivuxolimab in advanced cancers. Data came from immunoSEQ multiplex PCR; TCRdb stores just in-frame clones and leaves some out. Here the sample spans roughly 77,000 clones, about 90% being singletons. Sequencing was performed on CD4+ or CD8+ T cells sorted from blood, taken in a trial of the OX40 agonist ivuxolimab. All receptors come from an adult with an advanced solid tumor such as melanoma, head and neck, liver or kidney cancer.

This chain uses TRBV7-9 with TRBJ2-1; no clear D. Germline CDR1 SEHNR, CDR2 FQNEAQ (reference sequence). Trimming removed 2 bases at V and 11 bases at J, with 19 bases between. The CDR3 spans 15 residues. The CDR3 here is CASSLSRKEGMKQFF. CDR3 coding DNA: TGTGCCAGCAGCTTAAGCCGGAAAGAAGGGATGAAGCAGTTCTTC.

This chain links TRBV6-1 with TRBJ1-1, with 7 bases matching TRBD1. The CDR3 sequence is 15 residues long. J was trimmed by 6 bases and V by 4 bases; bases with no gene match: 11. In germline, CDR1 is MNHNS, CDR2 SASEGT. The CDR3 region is CASSGGGAGTAEAFF. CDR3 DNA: TGTGCCAGCAGTGGAGGGGGCGCCGGGACCGCTGAAGCTTTCTTT.

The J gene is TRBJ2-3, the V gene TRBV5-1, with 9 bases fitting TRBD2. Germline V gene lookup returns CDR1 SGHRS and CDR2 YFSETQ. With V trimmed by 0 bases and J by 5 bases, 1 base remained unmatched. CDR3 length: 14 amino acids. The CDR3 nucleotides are TGCGCCAGCAGCTTGGCACTAGCGGGAGATACGCAGTATTTT. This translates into CASSLALAGDTQYF.

CDR3 nucleotide sequence: TGTGCCAGCAGTACCGCGGGGACACAAGAGACCCAGTACTTC. It specifies CASSTAGTQETQYF. The chain is built from TRBV5-4 and TRBJ2-5; D tentatively fits TRBD1 or TRBD2 (6 bases each). V shed 5 bases and J shed 2 bases, with 13 bases lying between them. The V gene's germline CDR1 is SGHNT and CDR2 YYREEE (reference sequence). This CDR3 contains 14 residues.

The CDR3 nucleotides are TGTGCCAGCAGCTTAGGTGGGACGCAAAGCTCCTACGAGCAGTACTTC. This codes for CASSLGGTQSSYEQYF. The chain employs TRBV11-3 and TRBJ2-5; D may correspond to TRBD1 or TRBD2 (5 bases each). The J call is uncertain, as TRBJ2-7 better fits the DNA end. Germline CDR1 reads SGHNT; CDR2 reads YENEEA. The CDR3 consists of 16 residues.

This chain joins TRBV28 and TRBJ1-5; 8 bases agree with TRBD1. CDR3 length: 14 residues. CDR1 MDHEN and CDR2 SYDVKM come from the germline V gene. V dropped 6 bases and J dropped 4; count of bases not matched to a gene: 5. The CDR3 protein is CASRPQGANQPQHF. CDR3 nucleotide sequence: TGTGCCAGCAGACCCCAGGGGGCGAATCAGCCCCAGCATTTT.

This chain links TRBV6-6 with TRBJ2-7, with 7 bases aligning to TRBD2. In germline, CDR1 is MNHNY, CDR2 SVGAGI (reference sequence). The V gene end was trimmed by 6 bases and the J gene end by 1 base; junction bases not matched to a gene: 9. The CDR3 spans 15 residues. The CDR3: CASSAGGRESYEQYF. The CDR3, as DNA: TGTGCCAGCAGCGCTGGAGGGCGGGAGTCCTACGAGCAGTACTTC.

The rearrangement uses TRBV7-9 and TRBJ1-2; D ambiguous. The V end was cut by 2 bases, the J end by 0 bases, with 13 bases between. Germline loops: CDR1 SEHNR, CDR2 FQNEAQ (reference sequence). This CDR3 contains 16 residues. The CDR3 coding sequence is TGTGCCAGCAGCTTATCGGTCCAGTTAGCTAACTATGGCTACACCTTC. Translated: CASSLSVQLANYGYTF. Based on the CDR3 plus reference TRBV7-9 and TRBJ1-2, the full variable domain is DTGVSQNPRHKITKRGQNVTFRCDPISEHNRLYWYRQTLGQGPEFLTYFQNEAQLEKSRLLSDRFSAERPKGSFSTLEIQRTEQGDSAMYLCASSLSVQLANYGYTFGSGTRLTVV.

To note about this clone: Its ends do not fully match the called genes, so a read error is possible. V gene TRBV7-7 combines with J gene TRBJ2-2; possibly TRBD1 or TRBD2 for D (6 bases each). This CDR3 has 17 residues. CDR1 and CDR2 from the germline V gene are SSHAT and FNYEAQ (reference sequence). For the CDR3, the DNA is TGTGCTAGCAGCTTAGATGGGGGGCGACAGAACACCGGGGAGCTGTTTTTT. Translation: CASSLDGGRQNTGELFF.

This CDR3 is CASSLDNQGAYEQYF. The CDR3 coding sequence is TGTGCCAGCAGCTTAGATAACCAGGGGGCCTACGAGCAGTACTTC. V and J are TRBV11-2 and TRBJ2-7; 7 positions match TRBD1. From germline, CDR1 is SGHAT and CDR2 FQNNGV. The CDR3 contains 15 residues. Trimming removed 0 bases from V and 2 bases from J; junction bases left unmatched: 4. Full variable domain (remainder filled in from reference TRBV11-2 and TRBJ2-7): EAGVAQSPRYKIIEKRQSVAFWCNPISGHATLYWYQQILGQGPKLLIQFQNNGVVDDSQLPKDRFSAERLKGVDSTLKIQPAKLEDSAVYLCASSLDNQGAYEQYFGPGTRLTVT.

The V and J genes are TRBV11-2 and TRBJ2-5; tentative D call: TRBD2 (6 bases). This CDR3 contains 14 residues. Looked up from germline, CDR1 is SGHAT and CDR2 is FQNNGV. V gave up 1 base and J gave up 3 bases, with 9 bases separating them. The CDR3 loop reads CASSLGTTKETQYF. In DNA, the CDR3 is TGTGCCAGCAGCTTAGGGACTACGAAAGAGACCCAGTACTTC.

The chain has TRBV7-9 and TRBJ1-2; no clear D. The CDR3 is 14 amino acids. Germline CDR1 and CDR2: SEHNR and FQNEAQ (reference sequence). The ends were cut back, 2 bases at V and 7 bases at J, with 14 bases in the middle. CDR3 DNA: TGTGCCAGCAGCTTATTCCGAGACCCCAGTGGCTACACCTTC. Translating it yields CASSLFRDPSGYTF.

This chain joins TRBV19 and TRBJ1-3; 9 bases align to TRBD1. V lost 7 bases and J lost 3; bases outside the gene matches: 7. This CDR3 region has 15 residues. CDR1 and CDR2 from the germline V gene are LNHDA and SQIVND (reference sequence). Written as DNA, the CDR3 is TGTGCCAGTATCGAGACAGGGGGACGTGGAAACACCATATATTTT. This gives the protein CASIETGGRGNTIYF.

Here the CDR3 reads CASSPGRRQFF. The CDR3 DNA reads TGTGCCAGCAGTCCTGGTCGGCGACAGTTCTTC. The chain employs TRBV11-1 and TRBJ2-1; D not resolved. The CDR3 covers 11 residues. V lost 6 bases and J lost 13, with 13 bases in between. Germline-derived CDR1 and CDR2 are SGHAT and FQDESV (reference sequence).

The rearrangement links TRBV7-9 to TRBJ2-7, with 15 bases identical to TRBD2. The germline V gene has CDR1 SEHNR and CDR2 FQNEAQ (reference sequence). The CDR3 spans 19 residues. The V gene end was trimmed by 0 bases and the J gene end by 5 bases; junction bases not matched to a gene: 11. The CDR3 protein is CASSLALVRTSGRANEQYF. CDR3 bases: TGTGCCAGCAGCTTAGCGCTAGTAAGGACTAGCGGGAGGGCCAACGAGCAGTACTTC.

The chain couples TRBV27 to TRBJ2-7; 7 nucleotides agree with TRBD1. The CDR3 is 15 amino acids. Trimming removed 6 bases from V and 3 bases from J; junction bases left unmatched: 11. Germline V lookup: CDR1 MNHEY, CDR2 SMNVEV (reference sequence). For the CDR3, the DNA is TGTGCCAGCAGCAAAGGGAACAGGGGTAGCTACGAGCAGTACTTC. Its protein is CASSKGNRGSYEQYF.

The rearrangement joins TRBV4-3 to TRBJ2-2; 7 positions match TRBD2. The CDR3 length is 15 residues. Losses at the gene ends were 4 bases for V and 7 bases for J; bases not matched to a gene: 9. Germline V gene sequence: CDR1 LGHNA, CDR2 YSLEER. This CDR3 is CASSPYRGGNGELFF. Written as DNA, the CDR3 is TGCGCCAGCAGCCCCTACCGCGGGGGAAACGGGGAGCTGTTTTTT.

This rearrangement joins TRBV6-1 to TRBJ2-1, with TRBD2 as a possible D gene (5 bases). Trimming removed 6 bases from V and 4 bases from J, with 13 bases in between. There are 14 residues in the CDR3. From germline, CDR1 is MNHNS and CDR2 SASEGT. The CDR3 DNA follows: TGTGCCAGCAGCGGGGTCAACAATTACAATGAGCAGTTCTTC. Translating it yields CASSGVNNYNEQFF.

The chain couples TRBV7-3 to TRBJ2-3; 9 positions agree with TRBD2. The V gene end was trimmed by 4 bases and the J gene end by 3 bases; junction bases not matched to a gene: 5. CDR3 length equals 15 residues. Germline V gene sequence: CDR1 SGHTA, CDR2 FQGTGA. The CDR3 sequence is CASSYGGLATDTQYF. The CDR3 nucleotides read TGTGCCAGCAGCTATGGGGGACTAGCAACAGATACGCAGTATTTT. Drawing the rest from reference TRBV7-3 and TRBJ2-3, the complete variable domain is GAGVSQTPSNKVTEKGKYVELRCDPISGHTALYWYRQSLGQGPEFLIYFQGTGAADDSGLPNDRFFAVRPEGSVSTLKIQRTERGDSAVYLCASSYGGLATDTQYFGPGTRLTVL.

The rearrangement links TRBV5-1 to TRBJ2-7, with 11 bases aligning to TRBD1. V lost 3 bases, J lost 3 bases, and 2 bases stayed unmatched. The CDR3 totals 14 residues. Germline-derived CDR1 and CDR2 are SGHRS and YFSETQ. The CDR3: CASSSGTGGYEQYF. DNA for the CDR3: TGCGCCAGCAGCTCAGGGACAGGGGGCTACGAGCAGTACTTC.

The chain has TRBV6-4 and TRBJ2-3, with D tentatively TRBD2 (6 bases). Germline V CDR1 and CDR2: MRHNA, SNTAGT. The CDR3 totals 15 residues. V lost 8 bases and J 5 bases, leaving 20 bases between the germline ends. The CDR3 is CASSRDSLGGDTQYF. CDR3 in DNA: TGTGCCAGCTCCCGGGACTCCCTAGGAGGAGATACGCAGTATTTT.

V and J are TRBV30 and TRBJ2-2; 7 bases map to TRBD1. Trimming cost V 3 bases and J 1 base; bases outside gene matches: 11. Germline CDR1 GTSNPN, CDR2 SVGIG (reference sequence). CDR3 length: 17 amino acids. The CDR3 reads CAWSAFWDSLNTGELFF. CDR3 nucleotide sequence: TGTGCCTGGAGCGCGTTCTGGGACAGTTTGAACACCGGGGAGCTGTTTTTT. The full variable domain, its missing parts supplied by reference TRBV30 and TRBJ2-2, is SQTIHQWPATLVQPVGSPLSLECTVEGTSNPNLYWYRQAAGRGLQLLFYSVGIGQISSEVPQNLSASRPQDRQFILSSKKLLLSDSGFYLCAWSAFWDSLNTGELFFGEGSRLTVL.

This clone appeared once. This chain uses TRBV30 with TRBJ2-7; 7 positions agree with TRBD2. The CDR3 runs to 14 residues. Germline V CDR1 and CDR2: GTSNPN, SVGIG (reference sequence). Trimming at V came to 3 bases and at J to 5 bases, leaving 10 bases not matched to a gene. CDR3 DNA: TGTGCCTGGAGGGTAAGCGGGAACACAAACGAGCAGTACTTC. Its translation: CAWRVSGNTNEQYF.

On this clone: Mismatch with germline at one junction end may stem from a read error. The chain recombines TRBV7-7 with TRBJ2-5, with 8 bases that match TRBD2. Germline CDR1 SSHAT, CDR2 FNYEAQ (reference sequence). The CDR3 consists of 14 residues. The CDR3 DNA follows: TGTGCTAGCAGCTTTGGGCTAGCGGGAGAGACCCAGTACTTC. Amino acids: CASSFGLAGETQYF.

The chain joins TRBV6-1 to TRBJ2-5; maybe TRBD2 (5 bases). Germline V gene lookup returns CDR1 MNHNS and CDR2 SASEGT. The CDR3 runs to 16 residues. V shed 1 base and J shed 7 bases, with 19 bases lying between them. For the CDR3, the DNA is TGTGCCAGCAGTGAAGAGGGAGCAGCATCTTCAGGGACCCAGTACTTC. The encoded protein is CASSEEGAASSGTQYF.

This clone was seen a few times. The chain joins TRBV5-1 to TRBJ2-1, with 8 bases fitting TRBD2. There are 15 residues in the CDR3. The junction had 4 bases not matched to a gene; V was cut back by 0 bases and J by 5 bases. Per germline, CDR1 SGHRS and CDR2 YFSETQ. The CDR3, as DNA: TGCGCCAGCAGCTTGGTGCGGGAGGCCAACAATGAGCAGTTCTTC. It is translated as CASSLVREANNEQFF.

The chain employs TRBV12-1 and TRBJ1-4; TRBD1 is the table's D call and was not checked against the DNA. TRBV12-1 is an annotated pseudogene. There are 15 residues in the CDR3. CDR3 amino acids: CASSSRVGYNEKLFF. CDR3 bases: TGTGCCAGCAGCTCCAGGGTGGGATATAATGAAAAACTGTTTTTT.